Shown below are 30 T cell receptor beta chains from a single sample sequenced in a study of blood T cell repertoires in COVID-19. Sequencing was performed with immunoSEQ multiplex PCR; in TCRdb, only in-frame clones are kept and a portion is missing. Of about 130,000 clones listed, around 73% are singletons. The sequencing input was peripheral blood. The receptors derive from a man aged 55 to 69 who had recovered from COVID-19.

The rearrangement joins TRBV4-2 to TRBJ2-7; 7 positions agree with TRBD1. Germline lookup yields CDR1 LGHNA and CDR2 YNFKEQ. This CDR3 is built from 14 residues. The trim removed 0 bases at V and 5 bases at J, leaving 4 bases unmatched. The CDR3 nucleotides read TGTGCCAGCAGCCAAGATGGGACAGTTAACGAGCAGTACTTC. Residues: CASSQDGTVNEQYF.

V usage is TRBV29-1 and J usage is TRBJ1-1, with unresolved D. V was shortened by 4 bases and J by 1 base, with 7 bases between the two germline ends. The V gene's germline CDR1 is SQVTM and CDR2 ANQGSEA. CDR3 length equals 12 residues. CDR3 nucleotide sequence: TGCAGCGTTGCCTCTTCGAACACTGAAGCTTTCTTT. Translation: CSVASSNTEAFF.

J is TRBJ1-1 and V is TRBV11-1; D might be TRBD1 (6 bases). This CDR3 spans 16 amino acids. Deletions cut 3 bases from V and 0 bases from J, with 14 bases between. Looked up from germline, CDR1 is SGHAT and CDR2 is FQDESV (reference sequence). DNA of the CDR3: TGTGCCAGCAGCTTCCGCGACAGGTACATGAACACTGAAGCTTTCTTT. It encodes CASSFRDRYMNTEAFF.

The chain recombines TRBV9 with TRBJ2-3, with TRBD2 matching over 11 bases. The V gene end was trimmed by 2 bases and the J gene end by 3 bases; junction bases not matched to a gene: 17. This CDR3 contains 20 residues. Germline lookup yields CDR1 SGDLS and CDR2 YYNGEE. CDR3 in amino acids: CASSVGGLAGGGGGTDTQYF. CDR3 DNA: TGTGCCAGCAGCGTGGGCGGACTAGCGGGCGGCGGGGGTGGTACAGATACGCAGTATTTT.

This clone has only a few counts. CDR3 in DNA: TGTGCCAGCAGCGTAGAGGACGGGGGGGCTAGGGATACGCAGTATTTT. This gives the protein CASSVEDGGARDTQYF. The gene calls are TRBV9 and TRBJ2-3; the match to TRBD2 covers 8 bases. V was pared by 0 bases and J by 6 bases, with 9 bases of the junction left unmatched. Germline V gene data show CDR1 as SGDLS and CDR2 as YYNGEE. There are 16 residues in the CDR3.

The chain employs TRBV7-3 and TRBJ2-2; 10 positions match TRBD1. The junction had 5 bases not matched to a gene; V was cut back by 5 bases and J by 2 bases. The V gene's germline CDR1 is SGHTA and CDR2 FQGTGA. The CDR3 extends over 16 amino acids. The CDR3: CASSPRDRGNTGELFF. CDR3 nucleotides: TGTGCCAGCAGCCCCAGGGACAGGGGTAACACCGGGGAGCTGTTTTTT.

This clone has a count of ten or more. The gene calls are TRBV7-9 and TRBJ2-7, with D possibly TRBD2 on 6 matching bases. This CDR3 is 14 amino acids long. Germline V CDR1 and CDR2: SEHNR, FQNEAQ (reference sequence). Trimming took off 1 base at V and 6 bases at J, with 13 bases between the two ends. DNA for the CDR3: TGTGCCAGCAGCTTAGTTACCGGGGGAGGCGAGCAGTACTTC. Translating it yields CASSLVTGGGEQYF.

This chain uses TRBV5-6 with TRBJ2-7; D gene uncertain. In germline, CDR1 is SGHDT, CDR2 YYEEEE. The CDR3 extends over 17 amino acids. V dropped 0 bases and J dropped 0 bases, with 16 bases sitting between them. This CDR3 reads CASSLAVGEASSYEQYF. The DNA of the CDR3 is TGTGCCAGCAGCTTGGCCGTTGGAGAAGCGAGCTCCTACGAGCAGTACTTC.

CDR3 sequence reads: CASSFRASNEKLFF. CDR3 coding DNA: TGTGCCAGCAGCTTCAGGGCAAGTAATGAAAAACTGTTTTTT. This chain links TRBV5-5 with TRBJ1-4; D might be TRBD1 (5 bases). Trimming cost V 2 bases and J 4 bases, with 9 bases left between them. The CDR3 totals 14 residues. Germline assignment: CDR1 SGHKS and CDR2 YYEKEE (reference sequence).

This rearrangement joins TRBV27 to TRBJ1-1, with D unclear. V lost 0 bases, J lost 1 base, and 12 bases lay in between. The CDR3 consists of 16 residues. Germline CDR1 reads MNHEY; CDR2 reads SMNVEV (reference sequence). CDR3 amino acids: CASSLSRTPPNTEAFF. The CDR3 nucleotides are TGTGCCAGCAGTTTATCCCGGACTCCTCCGAACACTGAAGCTTTCTTT.

The J gene is TRBJ2-7, the V gene TRBV5-5; 9 bases match TRBD1. The CDR3 sequence is 13 residues long. Germline V lookup: CDR1 SGHKS, CDR2 YYEKEE (reference sequence). With 4 bases clipped from V and 5 bases from J, the junction kept 4 bases outside the gene matches. The DNA of the CDR3 is TGTGCCAGCAGCCTACGGACAGGGGACGAGCAGTACTTC. Its translation is CASSLRTGDEQYF.

The chain joins TRBV28 to TRBJ2-7, with 11 bases identical to TRBD1. Germline CDR1 is MDHEN and CDR2 is SYDVKM. The J segment lost 3 bases and the V segment lost 2 bases, leaving 3 bases of the junction unmatched. CDR3 length equals 15 residues. CDR3 nucleotide sequence: TGTGCCAGCAGTTTAGGGGGGACAGGGGGCTACGAGCAGTACTTC. It specifies CASSLGGTGGYEQYF.

The chain uses TRBV16 and TRBJ1-4; the D gene is possibly TRBD1 (6 bases). Trimming left V 4 bases short and J 4 bases short, with 13 bases between. CDR1 KGHSY and CDR2 FQNENV come from the germline V gene. There are 15 residues in the CDR3. The CDR3 DNA reads TGTGCCAGCAGCCGACGACAGGTGATTAATGAAAAACTGTTTTTT. Its protein product is CASSRRQVINEKLFF.

The gene calls are TRBV28 and TRBJ2-7; tentatively, D is TRBD1 (6 bases). The CDR3 loop spans 12 amino acids. V was trimmed by 5 bases and J by 7 bases, leaving 12 bases between them. Looked up from germline, CDR1 is MDHEN and CDR2 is SYDVKM. In DNA form, the CDR3 reads TGTGCCAGCAGTCCGTCCAGGGGTGAGCAGTACTTC. Its protein is CASSPSRGEQYF.

The rearrangement uses TRBV19 and TRBJ1-4; tentatively, D is TRBD1 (5 bases). Germline V gives CDR1 LNHDA, CDR2 SQIVND (reference sequence). The CDR3 runs 13 residues. V lost 7 bases and J lost 5, with 11 bases in between. The CDR3 spells CASTNRMNEKLFF. DNA of the CDR3: TGTGCCAGTACGAACAGGATGAATGAAAAACTGTTTTTT.

The chain couples TRBV28 to TRBJ1-5; 8 nucleotides line up with TRBD1. The CDR3 consists of 14 residues. V was clipped by 2 bases and J by 7 bases; unmatched bases: 4. Germline loops: CDR1 MDHEN, CDR2 SYDVKM. This CDR3 is CASSLPGGGQPQHF. As DNA, the CDR3 is TGTGCCAGCAGTTTACCAGGGGGCGGCCAGCCCCAGCATTTT.

The chain recombines TRBV20-1 with TRBJ1-2; D perhaps matches TRBD1 (5 bases). Germline V gene sequence: CDR1 DFQATT, CDR2 SNEGSKA (reference sequence). The CDR3 totals 10 residues. V gave up 8 bases and J gave up 7 bases, with 11 bases separating them. CDR3 protein: CSFLQAGYTF. CDR3 coding DNA: TGCAGTTTTCTACAGGCTGGCTACACCTTC.

V is TRBV18 and J is TRBJ2-3, with D hard to call. Germline V lookup: CDR1 KGHSH, CDR2 LQKENI. V lost 4 bases, J lost 0 bases, and 8 bases lay in between. The CDR3 runs 14 residues. Here the CDR3 reads CASSRALSTDTQYF. As DNA, the CDR3 is TGTGCCAGCTCACGAGCATTAAGCACAGATACGCAGTATTTT.

The chain joins TRBV27 to TRBJ1-3, with TRBD1 as a possible D gene (5 bases). V was trimmed by 2 bases and J by 4 bases, leaving 9 bases between them. Looked up from germline, CDR1 is MNHEY and CDR2 is SMNVEV (reference sequence). This CDR3 spans 14 amino acids. The CDR3 sequence is CASSLGARGNTIYF. The CDR3 bases are TGTGCCAGCAGTTTAGGGGCTAGAGGAAACACCATATATTTT.

This clone was seen more than once but under ten times. The rearrangement links TRBV15 to TRBJ2-5; no firm D call. CDR3 length: 13 amino acids. The V end lost 0 bases, the J end lost 4 bases, and 6 bases lay between the germline ends. Germline V lookup: CDR1 LNHNV, CDR2 YYDKDF (reference sequence). The CDR3, as DNA: TGTGCCACCAGCAGAGACCCCGGAGAGACCCAGTACTTC. Its translation is CATSRDPGETQYF.

This clone was observed many times. The chain uses TRBV2 and TRBJ1-4, with 7 nucleotides matching TRBD1. Germline values: CDR1 SNHLY, CDR2 FYNNEI. The CDR3 totals 14 residues. V lost 7 bases and J lost 3; bases outside the gene matches: 5. The CDR3 nucleotides are TGTGCCAGCATGAAGACAGGGCCTAATGAAAAACTGTTTTTT. Translation: CASMKTGPNEKLFF.

The rearrangement links TRBV7-9 to TRBJ1-1; tentative D call: TRBD1 (5 bases). Germline V gene sequence: CDR1 SEHNR, CDR2 FQNEAQ (reference sequence). V lost 4 bases to trimming and J lost 2 bases, with 14 bases between them. The CDR3 runs 15 residues. In DNA, the CDR3 is TGTGCCAGCAGCTCCCTGGGGCAGGGAAACACTGAAGCTTTCTTT. It encodes CASSSLGQGNTEAFF.

The V call is TRBV19, the J call TRBJ1-1; 9 nucleotides line up with TRBD1. From germline, CDR1 is LNHDA and CDR2 SQIVND (reference sequence). CDR3 length equals 16 residues. J gave up 4 bases and V 5 bases, and 11 bases lay outside the gene matches. For the CDR3, the DNA is TGTGCCAGTAGTGCTCCGGGGACAGGGAGGGTCACTGAAGCTTTCTTT. Translating it yields CASSAPGTGRVTEAFF.

This chain connects TRBV19 to TRBJ2-6; D possibly corresponds to TRBD2 (5 bases). The ends were cut back, 10 bases at V and 0 bases at J, with 10 bases in the middle. CDR3 length: 14 residues. CDR1 is LNHDA, CDR2 SQIVND, per germline (reference sequence). CDR3: CATLRDSGANVLTF. The CDR3 DNA reads as TGTGCCACCCTTCGGGACTCTGGGGCCAACGTCCTGACTTTC.

The V gene is TRBV11-2, the J gene TRBJ2-3, with 7 positions matching TRBD2. V dropped 5 bases and J dropped 3; count of bases not matched to a gene: 5. Germline V CDR1 and CDR2: SGHAT, FQNNGV. The CDR3 covers 14 residues. The CDR3 sequence: CASSSGDITDTQYF. CDR3 bases: TGTGCCAGCAGCAGCGGGGATATTACAGATACGCAGTATTTT.

The DNA for the CDR3 is TGTGCCAGCAGTGAAAGCCTAGCGGGGTACAATGAGCAGTTCTTC. It specifies CASSESLAGYNEQFF. V gene TRBV6-1 combines with J gene TRBJ2-1; 9 nucleotides agree with TRBD2. Germline values: CDR1 MNHNS, CDR2 SASEGT. With 2 bases clipped from V and 4 bases from J, the junction kept 3 bases outside the gene matches. This CDR3 is built from 15 residues.

This clone was detected once. The chain has TRBV6-5 and TRBJ1-2; D is ambiguous. V lost 0 bases and J 2 bases, leaving 7 bases between the germline ends. The germline CDR1 and CDR2 sequences are MNHEY and SVGAGI. The CDR3 covers 14 residues. In DNA form, the CDR3 reads TGTGCCAGCAGTTACTCGGTACAGAACTATGGCTACACCTTC. It encodes CASSYSVQNYGYTF.

The V and J genes are TRBV4-3 and TRBJ2-3, with 7 bases matching TRBD2. The germline CDR1 and CDR2 sequences are LGHNA and YSLEER. The CDR3 extends over 16 amino acids. With 0 bases clipped from V and 3 bases from J, the junction kept 6 bases outside the gene matches. The CDR3 loop reads CASSQELWGGTDTQYF. In nucleotides, the CDR3 is TGCGCCAGCAGCCAAGAGTTATGGGGGGGTACAGATACGCAGTATTTT.

This chain connects TRBV14 to TRBJ1-2; D unclear. The CDR3 runs to 13 residues. Trimming removed 0 bases from V and 4 bases from J, with 6 bases in between. Germline CDR1 SGHDN, CDR2 FVKESK. The CDR3 spells CASSQDRSYGYTF. The CDR3 DNA is TGTGCCAGCAGCCAAGACAGGTCCTATGGCTACACCTTC.

V gene TRBV5-8 combines with J gene TRBJ1-3; D gene unclear. V dropped 4 bases and J dropped 5 bases, with 10 bases sitting between them. Germline CDR1 is SGHTS and CDR2 is YDEGEE. The CDR3 runs to 13 residues. The CDR3: CASSAEERNTIYF. The CDR3 bases are TGTGCCAGCAGCGCCGAGGAAAGAAACACCATATATTTT. Drawing the rest from reference TRBV5-8 and TRBJ1-3, the complete variable domain is EAGVTQSPTHLIKTRGQQATLRCSPISGHTSVYWYQQALGLGLQFLLWYDEGEERNRGNFPPRFSGRQFPNYSSELNVNALELEDSALYLCASSAEERNTIYFGEGSWLTVV.